This TCR beta chain was identified in a study of radiation and T cells in renal cell carcinoma. Study-wide results and limits: In blood, top tumor clones expanded by 2 weeks, shrinking by 4. Pretreatment tumor biopsies were lacking, so baseline clonotypes are unknown.

In regard to this clone: Its antigen remains unidentified.

CDR1 and CDR2 (germline): SGHRS, YFSETQ. Trimming pared 0 bases from V and 3 bases from J, leaving 9 bases between. The CDR3 spans 14 residues. Data came from immunoSEQ multiplex PCR; TCRdb stores just in-frame clones and leaves some out. The sample contains about 150,000 clones, about nine tenths of which appear only once. Time point denoted: blood 2 weeks post-SBRT. Treatment: 15 Gy SBRT to primary tumor, nephrectomy 4 weeks later. After SBRT, blood was collected at 2 and 4 weeks, plus baseline. Clear cell pathology was present in this patient's renal cell carcinoma. The input for sequencing was blood, taken from a patient whose treatment included radiotherapy and nephrectomy. The gene calls are TRBV5-1 and TRBJ1-2, with D maybe TRBD1 (5 bases). The sequence came from a woman aged 45-59 years with renal cell carcinoma. CDR3 protein: CASSLGGSDYGYTF. The CDR3 DNA is TGCGCCAGCAGCTTGGGGGGGTCCGACTATGGCTACACCTTC.